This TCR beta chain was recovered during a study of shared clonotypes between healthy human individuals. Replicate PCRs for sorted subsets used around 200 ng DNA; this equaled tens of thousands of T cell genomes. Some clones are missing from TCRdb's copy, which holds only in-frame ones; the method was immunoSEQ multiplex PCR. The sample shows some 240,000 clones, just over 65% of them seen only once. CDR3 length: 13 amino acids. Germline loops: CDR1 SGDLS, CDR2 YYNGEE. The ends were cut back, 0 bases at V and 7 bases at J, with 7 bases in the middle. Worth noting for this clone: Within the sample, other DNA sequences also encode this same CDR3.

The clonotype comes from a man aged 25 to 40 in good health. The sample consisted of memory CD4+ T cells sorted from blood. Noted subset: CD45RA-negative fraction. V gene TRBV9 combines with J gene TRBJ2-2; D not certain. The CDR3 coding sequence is TGTGCCAGCAGCGTAGTCTTGGGCGGGGAGCTGTTTTTT. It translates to CASSVVLGGELFF.